This TCR beta chain is drawn from a study of glioma-infiltrating T cells after dendritic cell vaccination. V shed 6 bases and J 2 bases; nucleotides not matched to a gene: 8. The CDR3 is made up of 15 amino acids. CDR1 and CDR2 from the germline V gene are MNHEY and SMNVEV (reference sequence). Some clones are missing from TCRdb's copy, which holds only in-frame ones; the method was immunoSEQ multiplex PCR. Found here are roughly 51,000 clones, about 85% of them singletons; the top ten hold approximately 10%. J is TRBJ2-7 and V is TRBV27; 9 nucleotides align to TRBD1. Specimen: blood, collected before dendritic cell vaccination. The clonotype originates from a human donor with glioblastoma. In DNA, the CDR3 is TGTGCCAGCAGCCCACAGGGGGCGATCCCCTACGAGCAGTACTTC. This encodes CASSPQGAIPYEQYF.